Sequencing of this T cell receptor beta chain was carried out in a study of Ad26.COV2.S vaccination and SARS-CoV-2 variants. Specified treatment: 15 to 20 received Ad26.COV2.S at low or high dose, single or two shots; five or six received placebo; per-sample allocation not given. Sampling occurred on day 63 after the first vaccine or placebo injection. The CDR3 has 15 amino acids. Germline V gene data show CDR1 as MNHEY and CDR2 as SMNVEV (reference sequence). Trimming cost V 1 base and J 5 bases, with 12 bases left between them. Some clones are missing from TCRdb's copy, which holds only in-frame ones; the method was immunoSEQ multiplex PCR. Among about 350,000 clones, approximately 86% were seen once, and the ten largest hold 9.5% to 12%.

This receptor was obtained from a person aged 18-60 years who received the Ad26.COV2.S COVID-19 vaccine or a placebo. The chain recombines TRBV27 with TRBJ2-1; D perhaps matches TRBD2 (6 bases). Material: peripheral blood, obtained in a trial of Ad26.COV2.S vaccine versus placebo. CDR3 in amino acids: CASSLWGRYNNEQFF. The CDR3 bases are TGTGCCAGCAGTTTATGGGGGAGGTACAACAATGAGCAGTTCTTC.